Following are 32 T cell receptor beta chains from one sample sequenced in a study of T cells in Graves' hyperthyroidism and ophthalmopathy. From RNA transcripts, TCR beta CDR3 regions were amplified. In the first-round RT-PCR of the TCR CDR3, the HTBI primer set was used. TCRdb reprocessed the multiplex PCR reads with MiXCR, giving one entry per CDR3 protein. The data contain about 500,000 distinct CDR3 sequences, approximately 16% of them singletons. The material sequenced was blood. The receptor source for this set is a young woman with Graves' hyperthyroidism.

This clonotype was found a few times. The chain joins TRBV2 to TRBJ1-5; D remains ambiguous. CDR1 and CDR2 from the germline V gene are SNHLY and FYNNEI. V lost 3 bases and J lost 3, with 9 bases in between. The CDR3 is 14 amino acids. The DNA for the CDR3 is TGTGCCAGCAGTGATCATACTCCCAATCAGCCCCAGCATTTT. Translated, it gives CASSDHTPNQPQHF.

This clonotype was observed a few times. The gene calls are TRBV29-1 and TRBJ2-7, with 12 bases matching TRBD1. The CDR3 covers 13 residues. CDR1 and CDR2 from the germline V gene are SQVTM and ANQGSEA. Trimming cost V 8 bases and J 4 bases; bases outside gene matches: 6. CDR3 in amino acids: CSTRGQGAYEQYF. The CDR3 nucleotides read TGCAGCACCCGGGGACAGGGGGCTTACGAGCAGTACTTC.

For the CDR3, the DNA is TGTGCCAGCAGTTCCCGGACGGCAGCTTTCTTT. The encoded protein is CASSSRTAAFF. The chain employs TRBV27 and TRBJ1-1; D is undetermined. The germline gives CDR1 MNHEY, CDR2 SMNVEV (reference sequence). CDR3 size: 11 residues. The V end was cut by 4 bases, the J end by 10 bases, with 10 bases between.

This clonotype was picked up one time. The rearrangement joins TRBV9 to TRBJ2-5, with 7 bases identical to TRBD1. The CDR3 length is 15 residues. CDR1 is SGDLS, CDR2 YYNGEE, per germline. Losses at the gene ends were 0 bases for V and 1 base for J; bases not matched to a gene: 3. In nucleotides, the CDR3 is TGTGCCAGCAGCGTAGCCGGGACAGTCCAAGAGACCCAGTACTTC. Its protein is CASSVAGTVQETQYF.

This chain joins TRBV6-6 and TRBJ1-5; D might be TRBD1 (6 bases). This CDR3 has 15 amino acids. V lost 2 bases and J lost 4, with 12 bases in between. The germline gives CDR1 MNHNY, CDR2 SVGAGI (reference sequence). In DNA form, the CDR3 reads TGTGCCAGCAGTTACGGACAGAGCCCTAATCAGCCCCAGCATTTT. This sequence encodes CASSYGQSPNQPQHF.

This rearrangement joins TRBV19 to TRBJ1-5, with D unclear. Per the germline V gene, CDR1 is LNHDA and CDR2 is SQIVND (reference sequence). The CDR3 is 18 amino acids. V was cut by 3 bases and J by 4 bases, with 22 bases left in between. CDR3 region: CASSIFGPGGLRNQPQHF. The CDR3 region has the DNA TGTGCCAGTAGTATTTTCGGACCCGGAGGTCTTCGGAATCAGCCCCAGCATTTT.

This clonotype has ten or more counts. The rearrangement uses TRBV20-1 and TRBJ1-4; 7 nucleotides match TRBD1. CDR3 size: 17 residues. The V segment lost 3 bases and the J segment 6 bases; nucleotides outside the gene matches: 16. CDR1 and CDR2 from the germline V gene are DFQATT and SNEGSKA (reference sequence). The CDR3 protein is CSASHPGQAYPHEKLFF. The CDR3 nucleotides are TGCAGTGCTAGTCACCCCGGACAGGCCTACCCCCATGAAAAACTGTTTTTT.

The sample holds a few counts of this clonotype. CDR3 nucleotides: TGTGCCAGCAGTTTTACAGGGACAGGCTACAATGAGCAGTTCTTC. Translation: CASSFTGTGYNEQFF. This chain connects TRBV6-1 to TRBJ2-1; the match to TRBD1 covers 8 bases. Per the germline V gene, CDR1 is MNHNS and CDR2 is SASEGT. The CDR3 is 15 residues long. V lost 5 bases, J lost 3 bases, and 6 bases stayed unmatched.

As regards this clonotype: A much bigger clone sits one base away, suggesting this may be a read error. V and J are TRBV7-9 and TRBJ1-5; 9 positions match TRBD1. Germline V lookup: CDR1 SEHNR, CDR2 FQNEAQ (reference sequence). The CDR3 has 14 residues. V gave up 5 bases and J gave up 5 bases; unmatched junction bases: 4. DNA of the CDR3: TGTGCCAGCAGCAGACAGGGGGGCTATCAGCCCCAGCATTTT. Its translation is CASSRQGGYQPQHF. Supplemented by reference TRBV7-9 and TRBJ1-5, the full variable domain reads DTGVSQNPRHKITKRGQNVTFRCDPISEHNRLYWYRQTLGQGPEFLTYFQNEAQLEKSRLLSDRFSAERPKGSFSTLEIQRTEQGDSAMYLCASSRQGGYQPQHFGDGTRLSIL.

The table lists this clonotype with a few counts. The J gene is TRBJ2-1, the V gene TRBV4-1; 11 bases are shared with TRBD2. CDR1 MGHRA and CDR2 YSYEKL come from the germline V gene. The CDR3 has 16 residues. Germline trimming cut 0 bases from V and 6 bases from J; bases unmatched to any gene: 4. For the CDR3, the DNA is TGCGCCAGCAGCCAAGAGAAACTAGCGGGGGTCAATGAGCAGTTCTTC. Translated: CASSQEKLAGVNEQFF.

This clonotype has more than one count but fewer than ten. This chain connects TRBV15 to TRBJ1-2; D remains ambiguous. The CDR3 is made up of 15 amino acids. CDR1 LNHNV and CDR2 YYDKDF come from the germline V gene (reference sequence). V gave up 1 base and J gave up 0 bases, with 9 bases separating them. DNA of the CDR3: TGTGCCACCAGCAGAGGAACAGCGACTAACTATGGCTACACCTTC. It encodes CATSRGTATNYGYTF.

The chain has TRBV3-1 and TRBJ2-2; either TRBD1 or TRBD2 may fit D (5 bases each). The CDR3 consists of 16 residues. Trimming took off 4 bases at V and 2 bases at J, with 14 bases between the two ends. CDR1 LGHDT and CDR2 YNNKEL come from the germline V gene (reference sequence). CDR3 region: CASSPVGTQNTGELFF. For the CDR3, the DNA is TGTGCCAGCAGCCCGGTCGGGACGCAAAACACCGGGGAGCTGTTTTTT.

The rearrangement uses TRBV29-1 and TRBJ2-5; tentative D call: TRBD2 (6 bases). The CDR3 is 14 residues long. The V gene lost 7 bases and the J gene lost 2 bases, with 17 bases spanning the gap. CDR1 and CDR2 (germline): SQVTM, ANQGSEA. The CDR3: CSGLPMGGQETQYF. The CDR3 region has the DNA TGCAGCGGCCTCCCGATGGGGGGACAAGAGACCCAGTACTTC.

Only a few counts were recorded for this clonotype. V is TRBV5-1 and J is TRBJ1-3; 7 bases map to TRBD1. Germline CDR1 SGHRS, CDR2 YFSETQ. This CDR3 spans 15 amino acids. V lost 0 bases and J lost 9; bases outside the gene matches: 9. The CDR3 sequence is CASSLETGTAATIYF. The CDR3 DNA reads TGCGCCAGCAGCTTGGAGACAGGGACCGCAGCCACCATATATTTT.

The rearrangement links TRBV7-9 to TRBJ1-2; no definite D call. The length of the CDR3 is 14 residues. Germline V gene data show CDR1 as SEHNR and CDR2 as FQNEAQ (reference sequence). Trimming shortened V by 0 bases and J by 5 bases, and 10 bases separated the two germline ends. The CDR3 nucleotides are TGTGCCAGCAGCTTAGCTGTTCCGGAGTATGGCTACACCTTC. It codes for CASSLAVPEYGYTF. Complete variable domain (other parts from reference TRBV7-9 and TRBJ1-2): DTGVSQNPRHKITKRGQNVTFRCDPISEHNRLYWYRQTLGQGPEFLTYFQNEAQLEKSRLLSDRFSAERPKGSFSTLEIQRTEQGDSAMYLCASSLAVPEYGYTFGSGTRLTVV.

This clonotype was observed at least ten times. This chain uses TRBV20-1 with TRBJ1-1; the match to TRBD1 covers 9 bases. V was pared by 0 bases and J by 8 bases, with 1 base of the junction left unmatched. Germline V gives CDR1 DFQATT, CDR2 SNEGSKA (reference sequence). The CDR3 is 12 amino acids. The CDR3: CSARDGTGEAFF. Written as DNA, the CDR3 is TGCAGTGCTAGAGACGGGACAGGGGAAGCTTTCTTT.

This clonotype showed up just a few times. V is TRBV28 and J is TRBJ1-4; D not certain. V lost 0 bases and J 5 bases, leaving 10 bases between the germline ends. The CDR3 contains 15 residues. CDR1 and CDR2 from the germline V gene are MDHEN and SYDVKM. CDR3 amino acids: CASSLWATENEKLFF. CDR3 DNA sequence: TGTGCCAGCAGTTTATGGGCGACGGAGAATGAAAAACTGTTTTTT.

This clonotype was seen at least ten times. The chain combines TRBV7-6 with TRBJ2-1, with D uncertain. Trimming shortened V by 1 base and J by 7 bases, and 8 bases separated the two germline ends. The CDR3 runs 13 residues. Germline loops: CDR1 SGHVS, CDR2 FNYEAQ. CDR3 in amino acids: CASSLGLVNEQFF. The CDR3 DNA sequence: TGTGCCAGCAGCTTAGGGCTAGTTAATGAGCAGTTCTTC. Supplemented by reference TRBV7-6 and TRBJ2-1, the full variable domain reads GAGVSQSPRYKVTKRGQDVALRCDPISGHVSLYWYRQALGQGPEFLTYFNYEAQQDKSGLPNDRFSAERPEGSISTLTIQRTEQRDSAMYRCASSLGLVNEQFFGPGTRLTVL.

J is TRBJ2-2 and V is TRBV12-3 or TRBV12-4, with 7 positions matching TRBD1. V trimming: 6 bases; J trimming: 15 bases; junction bases outside the gene matches: 13. This CDR3 contains 13 residues. The CDR3 region is CASSTRQGRGVFF. DNA for the CDR3: TGTGCCAGCAGCACCCGACAGGGCAGGGGAGTGTTTTTT.

Many counts were recorded for this clonotype. This rearrangement joins TRBV20-1 to TRBJ1-1; D unclear. The CDR3 loop spans 13 amino acids. Germline-derived CDR1 and CDR2 are DFQATT and SNEGSKA (reference sequence). V shed 2 bases and J shed 10 bases, with 17 bases lying between them. The CDR3 sequence is CSARIWASVGAFF. The CDR3 DNA reads as TGCAGTGCTAGAATCTGGGCCTCGGTGGGAGCTTTCTTT.

The table lists this clonotype with a few counts. The DNA for the CDR3 is TGTGCCAGTAGTATAGGTGCAGCCTACAATGAGCAGTTCTTC. Its translation: CASSIGAAYNEQFF. This rearrangement joins TRBV19 to TRBJ2-1, with unresolved D. With 1 base removed from V and 2 bases from J, the gap between germline ends came to 6 bases. The CDR3 sequence is 14 residues long. Germline V gene sequence: CDR1 LNHDA, CDR2 SQIVND (reference sequence).

This clonotype was counted many times. The chain has TRBV11-3 and TRBJ1-1; D remains unclear. The CDR3 is 14 residues long. The germline V gene encodes CDR1 SGHNT and CDR2 YENEEA. Trimming shortened V by 7 bases and J by 0 bases, and 12 bases separated the two germline ends. In DNA form, the CDR3 reads TGTGCCAGCACCCTAGCCGGGTTGAACACTGAAGCTTTCTTT. It is translated as CASTLAGLNTEAFF.

The gene calls are TRBV6-9 and TRBJ1-3, with TRBD1 matching over 10 bases. V shed 3 bases, J shed 5 bases, and the junction held 10 bases outside the gene matches. The CDR3 length is 17 residues. Germline V gene lookup returns CDR1 MNHGY and CDR2 SVAAGI. The CDR3 DNA reads TGTGCCAGCAGTTACCTGGGACAGGGGCTAGCACGAAACACCATATATTTT. This encodes CASSYLGQGLARNTIYF.

The V and J genes are TRBV3-1 and TRBJ2-5, with D possibly matching TRBD1 (5 bases). Germline assignment: CDR1 LGHDT and CDR2 YNNKEL (reference sequence). This CDR3 has 13 residues. V was pared by 6 bases and J by 5 bases, with 13 bases between. The CDR3 DNA sequence: TGTGCCAGCAGACCGCAGGGTTGGGAGACCCAGTACTTC. Its translation is CASRPQGWETQYF.

This clonotype was detected only a few times. The CDR3 spells CASGGTSGTDTQYF. The CDR3 DNA reads TGTGCCAGTGGAGGGACTAGCGGAACAGATACGCAGTATTTT. The V call is TRBV6-1, the J call TRBJ2-3, with 11 bases identical to TRBD2. This CDR3 is built from 14 residues. J was trimmed by 3 bases and V by 9 bases; bases with no gene match: 5. The V gene's germline CDR1 is MNHNS and CDR2 SASEGT.

Ten or more counts support this clonotype. The chain is built from TRBV7-2 and TRBJ2-2; D might be TRBD1 (6 bases). The V end was cut by 4 bases, the J end by 7 bases, with 10 bases between. The CDR3 runs to 13 residues. Germline assignment: CDR1 SGHTA and CDR2 FQGNSA. CDR3 DNA sequence: TGTGCCAGCAGCTCAGGGGCTGGCGGGGAGCTGTTTTTT. Encoded protein: CASSSGAGGELFF. Supplemented by reference TRBV7-2 and TRBJ2-2, the full variable domain reads GAGVSQSPSNKVTEKGKDVELRCDPISGHTALYWYRQSLGQGLEFLIYFQGNSAPDKSGLPSDRFSAERTGGSVSTLTIQRTQQEDSAVYLCASSSGAGGELFFGEGSRLTVL.

V gene TRBV12-3 or TRBV12-4 combines with J gene TRBJ2-5; D may be TRBD1 (6 bases). Trimming pared 6 bases from V and 4 bases from J, leaving 15 bases between. The CDR3 is 14 residues long. The CDR3 sequence: CASRPNTGSETQYF. DNA for the CDR3: TGTGCCAGCAGACCAAATACAGGGTCAGAGACCCAGTACTTC.

This clonotype was picked up a small number of times. The chain joins TRBV3-1 to TRBJ1-1; TRBD1 might be the D (6 bases). The CDR3 is 16 residues long. V lost 0 bases and J 0 bases, leaving 11 bases between the germline ends. Germline V gene lookup returns CDR1 LGHDT and CDR2 YNNKEL (reference sequence). CDR3 amino acids: CASSQDGRGLNTEAFF. The CDR3 DNA is TGTGCCAGCAGCCAAGATGGGCGGGGGCTGAACACTGAAGCTTTCTTT.

The V call is TRBV5-1, the J call TRBJ1-1; D may be TRBD1 (5 bases). V lost 5 bases and J lost 3, with 14 bases in between. From germline, CDR1 is SGHRS and CDR2 YFSETQ. CDR3 length: 14 residues. The CDR3 nucleotides read TGCGCCAGCAGGGCGGGACCCGGGGACACTGAAGCTTTCTTT. Protein product: CASRAGPGDTEAFF. The full variable domain, in which reference TRBV5-1 and TRBJ1-1 provide the parts outside the CDR3, is KAGVTQTPRYLIKTRGQQVTLSCSPISGHRSVSWYQQTPGQGLQFLFEYFSETQRNKGNFPGRFSGRQFSNSRSEMNVSTLELGDSALYLCASRAGPGDTEAFFGQGTRLTVV.

Regarding this clonotype: This could be a read error, since a much larger clone is one nucleotide away. The gene calls are TRBV11-2 and TRBJ2-3; 7 bases agree with TRBD2. The V gene's germline CDR1 is SGHAT and CDR2 FQNNGV. The CDR3 extends over 15 amino acids. CDR3 DNA: TGTGCCAGCAGCCCTAGCGGACTTAGCACAGATACGCACTATTTT. It yields the protein CASSPSGLSTDTHYF.

The J gene is TRBJ1-3, the V gene TRBV12-3 or TRBV12-4, with D unresolved. Trimming left V 4 bases short and J 4 bases short, with 14 bases between. The CDR3 spans 15 residues. The DNA of the CDR3 is TGTGCCAGCAGTTCATACTGGGAAGGGGGAAACACCATATATTTT. This encodes CASSSYWEGGNTIYF.

This clonotype has ten or more counts. The chain employs TRBV4-1 and TRBJ2-5, with TRBD2 matching over 7 bases. CDR1 is MGHRA and CDR2 is YSYEKL in the germline V gene. This CDR3 region has 13 residues. Trimming removed 4 bases from V and 5 bases from J; junction bases left unmatched: 4. The CDR3 loop is CASSRLLAETQYF. DNA for the CDR3: TGCGCCAGCAGCCGTTTACTAGCGGAGACCCAGTACTTC.